The rows below give T cell receptor beta chains drawn from one sample of a study of T-cell reconstitution after alpha-beta-depleted transplantation in children. TCRdb called the PCR reads again in MiXCR, with one record for every CDR3 protein. The sample shows around 71,000 distinct CDR3 sequences, more than 5.5% of them seen only once. The starting material was PBMCs from the stem cell graft donor, obtained from the stem cell graft. The receptors come from a human donor who donated a stem cell graft to a child with acute lymphoblastic leukemia. Each CDR3 is given with its conserved first and last residue. The D gene is left open where the match is weak. Some rows mark clone size as missing; the rest say once, few, many or name a class of expanded clone.

size: once; D: TRBD2; length: 15; J: TRBJ2-1; V: TRBV5-4; DNA: TGTGCCAGCAGCTTCGCGGGAGGGCCTAGCAATGAGCAGTTCTTC; CDR3: CASSFAGGPSNEQFF
size: -; D: -; length: 14; J: TRBJ2-1; V: TRBV29-1; DNA: TGCAGCGTTGGGGGCAGGGTCAGTGTCAATGAGCAGTTCTTC; CDR3: CSVGGRVSVNEQFF
size: many; D: TRBD2; length: 17; J: TRBJ2-7; V: TRBV5-1; DNA: TGCGCCAGCAGCTTGGCACCTAGGGGAGGGAGCTCCTACGAGCAGTACTTC; CDR3: CASSLAPRGGSSYEQYF
size: many; D: -; length: 15; J: TRBJ2-1; V: TRBV12-3/TRBV12-4; DNA: TGTGCCAGCAGACCGATGGGCCTAGCCGGAGATGAGCAGTTCTTC; CDR3: CASRPMGLAGDEQFF
size: many; D: -; length: 14; J: TRBJ1-6; V: TRBV5-1; DNA: TGCGCCAGCAGCTTGGCTGGGGAGAATTCACCCCTCCACTTT; CDR3: CASSLAGENSPLHF
size: many; D: -; length: 16; J: TRBJ2-6; V: TRBV5-1; DNA: TGCGCCAGCAGCTTACAACGGGGCCGTGGGGCCAACGTCCTGACTTTC; CDR3: CASSLQRGRGANVLTF
size: many; D: TRBD1; length: 16; J: TRBJ1-2; V: TRBV7-9; DNA: TGTGCCAGCAGCTTTCCCGGGACAGGGCAGGGGTATGGCTACACCTTC; CDR3: CASSFPGTGQGYGYTF
size: many; D: -; length: 20; J: TRBJ1-5; V: TRBV5-1; DNA: TGCGCCAGCAGCTTGGCCCGACCTCAGCCCTCCAGAGCCCAGAATCAGCCCCAGCATTTT; CDR3: CASSLARPQPSRAQNQPQHF
size: many; D: -; length: 15; J: TRBJ2-1; V: TRBV7-2; DNA: TGTGCCAGCAGCCGTCAGGGGGGCTCCTACAATGAGCAGTTCTTC; CDR3: CASSRQGGSYNEQFF
size: many; D: -; length: 12; J: TRBJ1-1; V: TRBV19; DNA: TGTGCCAGTAGTATGCGAGGCGGATCGGCTTTCTTT; CDR3: CASSMRGGSAFF
size: many; D: -; length: 15; J: TRBJ1-4; V: TRBV7-9; DNA: TGTGCCAGCAGCTTAATGACAGTGCAGAATGAAAAACTGTTTTTT; CDR3: CASSLMTVQNEKLFF
size: few; D: -; length: 19; J: TRBJ1-1; V: TRBV27; DNA: TGTGCCGCACTAGACACTATGGCAGGGGATATGGGGAAGAACACTGAAGCTTTCTTT; CDR3: CAALDTMAGDMGKNTEAFF
size: -; D: TRBD2; length: 15; J: TRBJ2-1; V: TRBV12-3/TRBV12-4; DNA: TGTGCCAGCACCTTGGCTAGCGGGGCGGCCGGTGAGCAGTTCTTC; CDR3: CASTLASGAAGEQFF